This T cell receptor beta chain emerged from a study of shared clonotypes between healthy human individuals. Generated by immunoSEQ multiplex PCR, the TCRdb table keeps only in-frame clones and is missing some. Counted here are over 2 million clones, roughly 95% occurring once; the ten biggest clones make up 0.13%. Study-level results: Naive subsets, compared against memory subsets, generally had larger estimated richness values.

Remarks on this clone: Its antigen is unidentified.

CDR1 is SGHTA and CDR2 is FQGNSA in the germline V gene. The CDR3 is 14 amino acids. The V end was cut by 4 bases, the J end by 0 bases, with 9 bases between. The sample consisted of naive CD4+ T cells sorted from blood. The subset here: CD45RA+ positively selected. The chain recombines TRBV7-2 with TRBJ1-1, with D hard to call. The sequence came from a man between 18 and 35 years old in good health. The CDR3 DNA is TGTGCCAGCAGCTCTTCGGCCTTGAACACTGAAGCTTTCTTT. Protein: CASSSSALNTEAFF.